The rows below give T cell receptor beta chains drawn from one sample of a study of blood T cells in healthy people across ages. Each CDR3 protein gets one entry after TCRdb re-called the 5' RACE reads with MiXCR. The table records about 1.6 million distinct CDR3 sequences, about 32% of them present only once. What was sequenced was blood. These receptors were taken from a woman under 40 in good health. The CDR3 runs from the conserved cysteine through the conserved F or W. Fields, in order: V gene, CDR3 protein.

>TRBV5-1
CASNPSGATPGELFF
>TRBV5-1
CASSDAILSYEQYF
>TRBV20-1
CSAKGTGLETQYF
>TRBV15
CATSRDIRGSTEAFF
>TRBV2
CASSEERSRSNQPQHF
>TRBV20-1
CSASRTSTDTQYF
>TRBV5-1
CASSIDSGPPYEQYF
>TRBV20-1
CSATIQFRNSYEQYF
>TRBV20-1
CSAWDSYEQYF
>TRBV3-1
CASSLSRERVSYEQYF
>TRBV12-3/TRBV12-4
CASSPRGNSGYTF
>TRBV14
CASSKTSGYYEQYF
>TRBV11-2
CASGSGLSSYEQYF